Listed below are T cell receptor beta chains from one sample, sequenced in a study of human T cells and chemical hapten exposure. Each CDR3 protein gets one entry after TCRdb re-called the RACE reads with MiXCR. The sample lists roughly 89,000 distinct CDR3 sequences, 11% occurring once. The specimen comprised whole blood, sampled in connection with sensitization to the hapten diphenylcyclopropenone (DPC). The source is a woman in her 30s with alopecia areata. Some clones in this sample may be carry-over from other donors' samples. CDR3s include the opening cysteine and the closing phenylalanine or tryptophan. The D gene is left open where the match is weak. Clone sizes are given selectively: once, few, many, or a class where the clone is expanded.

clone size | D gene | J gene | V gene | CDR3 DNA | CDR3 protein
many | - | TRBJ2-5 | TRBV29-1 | TGCAGCGTTGCGAGGGACGGAGGAGAGACCCAGTACTTC | CSVARDGGETQYF
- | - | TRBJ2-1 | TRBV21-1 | TGTGCCAGCAGCAAAGTACCGGGGGTAGCGACCTACAATGAGCAGTTCTTC | CASSKVPGVATYNEQFF
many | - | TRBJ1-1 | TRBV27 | TGTGCCAGCAGTTTAGAAGGGACCCCGGACACTGAAGCTTTCTTT | CASSLEGTPDTEAFF
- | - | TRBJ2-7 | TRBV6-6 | TGTGCCAGCAGTTACGGCAGGGGGGACGAGCAGTACTTC | CASSYGRGDEQYF
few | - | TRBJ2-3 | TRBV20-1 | TGCAGTGCTAGTTATGATCAAATAGATACGCAGTATTTT | CSASYDQIDTQYF
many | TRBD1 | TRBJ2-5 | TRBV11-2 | TGTGCCAGCAGCTTAGGGACAGGGAAAGAGACCCAGTACTTC | CASSLGTGKETQYF
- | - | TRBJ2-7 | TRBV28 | TGTGCCAGCAGTACTCCGCAGGGGTCCCTTACCTACGAGCAGTACTTC | CASSTPQGSLTYEQYF
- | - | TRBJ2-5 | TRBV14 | TGTGCCAGCAGCCAATTATCACAAGAGACCCAGTACTTC | CASSQLSQETQYF
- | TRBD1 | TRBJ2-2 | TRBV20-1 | TGCAGTGCTAGGCTGACAGGGGCGAACACCGGGGAGCTGTTTTTT | CSARLTGANTGELFF
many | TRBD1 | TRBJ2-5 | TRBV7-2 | TGTGCCAGCAGCCCTCAACAGGGGGCGTTCGAGACCCAGTACTTC | CASSPQQGAFETQYF
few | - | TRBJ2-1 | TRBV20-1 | TGCAGTGCCCCGAACATCAGGTACTCTGAGCAGTTCTTC | CSAPNIRYSEQFF
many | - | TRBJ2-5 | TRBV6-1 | TGTGCCAGCAGTCCTTACTTAAAGGAGACCCAGTACTTC | CASSPYLKETQYF
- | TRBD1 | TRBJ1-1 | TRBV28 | TGTGCCAGCAGTTCCCCGACAGGGGCAAACACTGAAGCTTTCTTT | CASSSPTGANTEAFF
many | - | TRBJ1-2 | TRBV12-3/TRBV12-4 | TGTGCCAGCAGTCCCGGGGTCGGCCGCGGGTACTATGGCTACACCTTC | CASSPGVGRGYYGYTF
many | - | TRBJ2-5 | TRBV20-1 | TGCAGTGCTAGAGCCCCCGGAGAGACCCAGTACTTC | CSARAPGETQYF
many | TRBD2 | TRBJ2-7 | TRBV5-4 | TGTGCCAGCAGCCCAACTAGCGGCAGCTCCTACGAGCAGTACTTC | CASSPTSGSSYEQYF
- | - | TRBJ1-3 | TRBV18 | TGTGCCAGCTCACCATCCGGCGCGGTCTCTGGAAACACCATATATTTT | CASSPSGAVSGNTIYF
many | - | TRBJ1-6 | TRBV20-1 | TGCAGTGCTTCGGACAGCGCATCCTATAATTCACCCCTCCACTTT | CSASDSASYNSPLHF
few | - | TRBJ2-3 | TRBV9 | TGTGCCAGCCACACGGAGGGCACAGATACGCAGTATTTT | CASHTEGTDTQYF
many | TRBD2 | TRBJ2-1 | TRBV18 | TGTGCCAGCTCCCCCCCGGGGACTAGAACGAACAATGAGCAGTTCTTC | CASSPPGTRTNNEQFF
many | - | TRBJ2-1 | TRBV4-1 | TGCGCCAGCAGCCAAGGACAACCCAATGAGCAGTTCTTC | CASSQGQPNEQFF
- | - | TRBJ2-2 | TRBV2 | TGTGCCAGCAGTGAGCTCCCCGGGGAGCTGTTTTTT | CASSELPGELFF
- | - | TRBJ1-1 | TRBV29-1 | TGCAGCGGAGGGGGTATGAACACTGAAGCTTTCTTT | CSGGGMNTEAFF
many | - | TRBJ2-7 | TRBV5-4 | TGTGCCAGCAGCTTGTACGGTGGTGAGCAGTACTTC | CASSLYGGEQYF
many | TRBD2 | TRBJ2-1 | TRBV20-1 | TGCAGTGCTAGAAGACCTAGCGGGAGTTACAATGAGCAGTTCTTC | CSARRPSGSYNEQFF
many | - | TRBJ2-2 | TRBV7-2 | TGTGCCAGCAGCCTGTTTGGGCCCCCGGGGACCGGGGAGCTGTTTTTT | CASSLFGPPGTGELFF
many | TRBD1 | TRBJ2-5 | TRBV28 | TGTGCCAGCAGAACGACAGGGGTTGAAGAGACCCAGTACTTC | CASRTTGVEETQYF